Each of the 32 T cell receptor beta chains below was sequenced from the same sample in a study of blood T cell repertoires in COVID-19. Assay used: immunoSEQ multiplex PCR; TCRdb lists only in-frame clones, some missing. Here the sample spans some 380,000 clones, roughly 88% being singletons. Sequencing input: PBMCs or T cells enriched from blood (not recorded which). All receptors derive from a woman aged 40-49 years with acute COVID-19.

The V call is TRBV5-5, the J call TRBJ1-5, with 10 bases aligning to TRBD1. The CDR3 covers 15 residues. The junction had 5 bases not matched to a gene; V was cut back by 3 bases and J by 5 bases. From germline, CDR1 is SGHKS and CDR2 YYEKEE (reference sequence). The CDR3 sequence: CASSSGTGVDQPQHF. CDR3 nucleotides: TGTGCCAGCAGCTCCGGGACAGGGGTGGATCAGCCCCAGCATTTT.

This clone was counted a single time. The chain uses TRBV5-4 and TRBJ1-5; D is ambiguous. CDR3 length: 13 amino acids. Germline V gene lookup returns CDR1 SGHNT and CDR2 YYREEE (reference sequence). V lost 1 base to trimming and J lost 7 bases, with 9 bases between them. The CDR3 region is CASSLMGGQPQHF. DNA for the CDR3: TGTGCCAGCAGCTTGATGGGAGGACAGCCCCAGCATTTT. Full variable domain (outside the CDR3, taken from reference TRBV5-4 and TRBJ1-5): ETGVTQSPTHLIKTRGQQVTLRCSSQSGHNTVSWYQQALGQGPQFIFQYYREEENGRGNFPPRFSGLQFPNYSSELNVNALELDDSALYLCASSLMGGQPQHFGDGTRLSIL.

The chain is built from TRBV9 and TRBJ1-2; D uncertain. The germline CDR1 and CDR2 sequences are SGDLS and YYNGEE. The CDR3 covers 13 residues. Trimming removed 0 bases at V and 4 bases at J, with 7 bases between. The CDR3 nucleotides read TGTGCCAGCAGCGTAGCGTCCGGCTATGGCTACACCTTC. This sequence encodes CASSVASGYGYTF.

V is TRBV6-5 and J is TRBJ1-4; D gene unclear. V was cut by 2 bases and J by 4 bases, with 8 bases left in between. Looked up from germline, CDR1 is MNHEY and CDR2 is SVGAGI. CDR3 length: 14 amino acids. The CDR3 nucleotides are TGTGCCAGCAGTTACCGAGGATTTAATGAAAAACTGTTTTTT. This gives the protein CASSYRGFNEKLFF.

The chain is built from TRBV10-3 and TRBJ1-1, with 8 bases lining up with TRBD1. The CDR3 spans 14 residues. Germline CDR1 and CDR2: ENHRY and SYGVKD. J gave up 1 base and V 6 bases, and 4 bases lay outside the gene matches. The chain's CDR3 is CAIRDRAGNTEAFF. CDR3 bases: TGTGCCATCAGGGACAGGGCTGGGAACACTGAAGCTTTCTTT.

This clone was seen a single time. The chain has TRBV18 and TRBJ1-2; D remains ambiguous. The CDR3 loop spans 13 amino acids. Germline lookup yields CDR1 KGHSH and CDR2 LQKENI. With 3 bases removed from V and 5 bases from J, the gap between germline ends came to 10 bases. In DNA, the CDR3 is TGTGCCAGCTCACCTACTAACACGTATGGCTACACCTTC. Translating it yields CASSPTNTYGYTF.

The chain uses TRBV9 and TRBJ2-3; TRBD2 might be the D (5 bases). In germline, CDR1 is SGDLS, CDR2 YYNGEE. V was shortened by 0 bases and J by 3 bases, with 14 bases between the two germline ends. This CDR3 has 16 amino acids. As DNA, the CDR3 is TGTGCCAGCAGCGTAGGTGTCGGGGTCGGAACAGATACGCAGTATTTT. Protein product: CASSVGVGVGTDTQYF.

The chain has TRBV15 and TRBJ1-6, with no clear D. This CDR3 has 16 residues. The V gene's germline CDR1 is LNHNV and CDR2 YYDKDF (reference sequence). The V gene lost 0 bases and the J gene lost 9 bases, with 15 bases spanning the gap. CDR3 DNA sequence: TGTGCCACCAGCAGAGATCGTGAGGTCAGTAGTTCACCCCTCCACTTT. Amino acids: CATSRDREVSSSPLHF.

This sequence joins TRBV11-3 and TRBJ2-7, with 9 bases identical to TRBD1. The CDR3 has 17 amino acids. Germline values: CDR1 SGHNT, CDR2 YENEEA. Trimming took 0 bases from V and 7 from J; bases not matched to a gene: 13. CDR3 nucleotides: TGTGCCAGCAGCTTAGATCGAACTCGAGACAGGGGGTGGGAGCAGTACTTC. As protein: CASSLDRTRDRGWEQYF. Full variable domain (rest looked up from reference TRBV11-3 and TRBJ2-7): EAGVVQSPRYKIIEKKQPVAFWCNPISGHNTLYWYLQNLGQGPELLIRYENEEAVDDSQLPKDRFSAERLKGVDSTLKIQPAELGDSAVYLCASSLDRTRDRGWEQYFGPGTRLTVT.

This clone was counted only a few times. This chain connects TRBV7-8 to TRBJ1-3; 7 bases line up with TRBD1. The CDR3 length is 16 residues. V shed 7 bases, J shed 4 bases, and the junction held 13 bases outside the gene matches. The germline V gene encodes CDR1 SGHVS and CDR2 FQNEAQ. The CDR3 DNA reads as TGTGCCAGCAACCTACAGGGGCCTGGAGCGGGAAACACCATATATTTT. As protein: CASNLQGPGAGNTIYF. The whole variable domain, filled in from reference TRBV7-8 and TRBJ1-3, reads GAGVSQSPRYKVAKRGQDVALRCDPISGHVSLFWYQQALGQGPEFLTYFQNEAQLDKSGLPSDRFFAERPEGSVSTLKIQRTQQEDSAVYLCASNLQGPGAGNTIYFGEGSWLTVV.

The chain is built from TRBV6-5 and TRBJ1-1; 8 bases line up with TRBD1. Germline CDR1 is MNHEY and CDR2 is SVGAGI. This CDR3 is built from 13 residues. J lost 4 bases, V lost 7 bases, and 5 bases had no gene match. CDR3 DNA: TGTGCCAGCACCCAGGGGGCTTTCACTGAAGCTTTCTTT. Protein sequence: CASTQGAFTEAFF.

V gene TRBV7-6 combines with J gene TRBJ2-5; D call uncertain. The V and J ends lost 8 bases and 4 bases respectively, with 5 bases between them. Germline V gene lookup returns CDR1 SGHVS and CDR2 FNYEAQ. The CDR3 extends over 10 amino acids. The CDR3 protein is CASGRETQYF. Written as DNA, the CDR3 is TGTGCCAGCGGTAGAGAGACCCAGTACTTC.

The CDR3 coding sequence is TGTGCCAGCATCCTCCGGGAGACCCAGTACTTC. Protein product: CASILRETQYF. The rearrangement uses TRBV27 and TRBJ2-5, with D unresolved. Germline CDR1 and CDR2: MNHEY and SMNVEV (reference sequence). CDR3 size: 11 residues. Trimming removed 7 bases from V and 5 bases from J, with 8 bases in between.

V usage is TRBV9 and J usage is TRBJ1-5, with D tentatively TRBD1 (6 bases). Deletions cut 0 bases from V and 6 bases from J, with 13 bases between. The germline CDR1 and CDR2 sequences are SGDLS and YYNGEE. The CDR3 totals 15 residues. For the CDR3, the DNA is TGTGCCAGCAGCGTAGGGGGGGGCTCAGGTCAGCCCCAGCATTTT. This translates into CASSVGGGSGQPQHF. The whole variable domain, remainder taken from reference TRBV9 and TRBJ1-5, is DSGVTQTPKHLITATGQRVTLRCSPRSGDLSVYWYQQSLDQGLQFLIQYYNGEERAKGNILERFSAQQFPDLHSELNLSSLELGDSALYFCASSVGGGSGQPQHFGDGTRLSIL.

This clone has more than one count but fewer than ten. For the CDR3, the DNA is TGCAGCGTTGAATCGGGAGGAGGAAACACCATATATTTT. This gives the protein CSVESGGGNTIYF. V and J are TRBV29-1 and TRBJ1-3, with D unresolved. The germline CDR1 and CDR2 sequences are SQVTM and ANQGSEA. There are 13 residues in the CDR3. V lost 2 bases and J lost 4, with 9 bases in between.

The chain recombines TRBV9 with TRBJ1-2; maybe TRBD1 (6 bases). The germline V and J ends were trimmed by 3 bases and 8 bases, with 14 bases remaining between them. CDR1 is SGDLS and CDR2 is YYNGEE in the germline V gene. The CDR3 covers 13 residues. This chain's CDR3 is CASSEAGVGGYTF. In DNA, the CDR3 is TGTGCCAGCAGCGAGGCAGGGGTAGGGGGCTACACCTTC.

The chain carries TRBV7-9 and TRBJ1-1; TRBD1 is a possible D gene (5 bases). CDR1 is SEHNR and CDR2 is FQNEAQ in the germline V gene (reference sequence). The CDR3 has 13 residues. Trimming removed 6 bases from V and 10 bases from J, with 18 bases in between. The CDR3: CASRRQIIMRAFF. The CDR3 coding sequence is TGTGCCAGCAGACGACAGATTATAATGAGAGCTTTCTTT.

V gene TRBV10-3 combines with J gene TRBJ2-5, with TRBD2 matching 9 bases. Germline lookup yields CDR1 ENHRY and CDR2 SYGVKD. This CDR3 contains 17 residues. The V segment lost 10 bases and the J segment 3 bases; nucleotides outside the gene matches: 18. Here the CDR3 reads CATRDINLAGGKETQYF. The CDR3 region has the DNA TGTGCCACCCGAGATATTAACCTGGCGGGGGGGAAAGAGACCCAGTACTTC.

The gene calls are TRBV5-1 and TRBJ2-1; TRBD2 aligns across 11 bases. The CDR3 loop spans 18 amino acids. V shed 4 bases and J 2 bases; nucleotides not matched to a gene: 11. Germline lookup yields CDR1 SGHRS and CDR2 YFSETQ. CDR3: CASSRPLAGGPAYNEQFF. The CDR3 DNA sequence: TGCGCCAGCAGCCGGCCGTTAGCGGGGGGGCCAGCCTACAATGAGCAGTTCTTC.

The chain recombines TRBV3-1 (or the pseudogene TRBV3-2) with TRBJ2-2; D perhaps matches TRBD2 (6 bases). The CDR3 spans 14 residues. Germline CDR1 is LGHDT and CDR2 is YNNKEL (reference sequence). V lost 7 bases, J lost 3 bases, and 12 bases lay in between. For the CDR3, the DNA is TGTGCCAGCACCATTAGGGAGGACACCGGGGAGCTGTTTTTT. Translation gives CASTIREDTGELFF.

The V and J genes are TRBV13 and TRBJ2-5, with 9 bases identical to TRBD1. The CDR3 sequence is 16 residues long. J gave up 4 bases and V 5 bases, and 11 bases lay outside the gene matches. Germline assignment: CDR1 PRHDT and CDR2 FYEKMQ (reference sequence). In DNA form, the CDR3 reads TGTGCCAGCAGCCCTACGGACAGGGGAATAGGAGAGACCCAGTACTTC. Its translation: CASSPTDRGIGETQYF.

This CDR3 is CASSQVGGYEQYF. In DNA, the CDR3 is TGCGCCAGCAGCCAAGTGGGGGGATACGAGCAGTACTTC. The J gene is TRBJ2-7, the V gene TRBV4-1; a possible D gene is TRBD2 (6 bases). Per the germline V gene, CDR1 is MGHRA and CDR2 is YSYEKL. The V end was cut by 1 base, the J end by 4 bases, with 8 bases between. There are 13 residues in the CDR3.

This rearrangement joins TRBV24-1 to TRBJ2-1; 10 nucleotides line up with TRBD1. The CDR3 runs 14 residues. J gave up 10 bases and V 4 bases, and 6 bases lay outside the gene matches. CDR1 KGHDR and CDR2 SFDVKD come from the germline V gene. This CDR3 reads CATSDSTGGSEQFF. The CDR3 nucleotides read TGTGCCACCAGTGACTCGACAGGGGGCAGCGAGCAGTTCTTC.

In DNA form, the CDR3 reads TGTGCCACCAGCAGAGGGGAGCCTAACACTGAAGCTTTCTTT. Translation: CATSRGEPNTEAFF. The chain carries TRBV15 and TRBJ1-1; D is uncertain. Looked up from germline, CDR1 is LNHNV and CDR2 is YYDKDF (reference sequence). Trimming removed 1 base at V and 2 bases at J, with 8 bases between. CDR3 length: 14 residues.

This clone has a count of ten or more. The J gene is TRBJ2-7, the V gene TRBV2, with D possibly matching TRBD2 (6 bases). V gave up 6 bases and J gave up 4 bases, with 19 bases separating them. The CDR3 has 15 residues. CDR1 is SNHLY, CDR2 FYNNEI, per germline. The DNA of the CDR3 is TGTGCCAGCAGCCGAAGCGTGACTAGACCTTACGAGCAGTACTTC. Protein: CASSRSVTRPYEQYF.

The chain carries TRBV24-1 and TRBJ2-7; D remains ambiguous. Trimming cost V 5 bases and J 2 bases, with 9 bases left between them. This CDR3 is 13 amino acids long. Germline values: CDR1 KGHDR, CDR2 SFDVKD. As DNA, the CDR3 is TGTGCCACCAGTGGAACAGTAACCTACGAGCAGTACTTC. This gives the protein CATSGTVTYEQYF.

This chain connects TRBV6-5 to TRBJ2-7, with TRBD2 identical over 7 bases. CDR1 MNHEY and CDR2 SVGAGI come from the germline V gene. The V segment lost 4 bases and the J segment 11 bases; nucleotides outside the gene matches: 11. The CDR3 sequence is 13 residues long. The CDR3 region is CASSSSPGLIKYF. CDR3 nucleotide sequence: TGTGCCAGCAGTTCCTCTCCGGGACTAATAAAGTACTTC.

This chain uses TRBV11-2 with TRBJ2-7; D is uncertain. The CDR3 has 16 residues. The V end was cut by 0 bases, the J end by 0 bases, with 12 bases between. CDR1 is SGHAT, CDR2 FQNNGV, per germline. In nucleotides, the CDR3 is TGTGCCAGCAGCTTAGATCTGCATTGGAGCTCCTACGAGCAGTACTTC. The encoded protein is CASSLDLHWSSYEQYF.

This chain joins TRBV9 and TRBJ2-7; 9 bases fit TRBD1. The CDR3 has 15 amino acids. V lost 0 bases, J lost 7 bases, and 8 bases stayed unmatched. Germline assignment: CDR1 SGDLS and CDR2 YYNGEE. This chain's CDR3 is CASSVEGQGYREQYF. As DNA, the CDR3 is TGTGCCAGCAGCGTAGAGGGACAGGGCTACAGAGAGCAGTACTTC.

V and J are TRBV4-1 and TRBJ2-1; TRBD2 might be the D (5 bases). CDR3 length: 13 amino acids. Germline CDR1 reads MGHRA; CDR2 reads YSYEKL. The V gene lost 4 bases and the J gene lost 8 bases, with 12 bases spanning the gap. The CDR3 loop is CASSLGLRDEQFF. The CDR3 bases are TGCGCCAGCAGCCTCGGACTTCGCGATGAGCAGTTCTTC.

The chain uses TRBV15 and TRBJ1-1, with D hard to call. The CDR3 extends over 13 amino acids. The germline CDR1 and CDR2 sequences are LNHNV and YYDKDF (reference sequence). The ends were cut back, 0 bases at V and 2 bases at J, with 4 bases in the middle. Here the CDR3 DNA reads TGTGCCACCAGCAGAGATCATAACACTGAAGCTTTCTTT. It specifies CATSRDHNTEAFF.

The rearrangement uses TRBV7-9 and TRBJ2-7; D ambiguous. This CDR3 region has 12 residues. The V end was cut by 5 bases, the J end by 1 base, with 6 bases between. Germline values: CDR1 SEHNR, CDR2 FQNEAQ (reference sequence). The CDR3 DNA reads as TGTGCCAGCAGCCCAGGTTCCTACGAGCAGTACTTC. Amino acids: CASSPGSYEQYF.